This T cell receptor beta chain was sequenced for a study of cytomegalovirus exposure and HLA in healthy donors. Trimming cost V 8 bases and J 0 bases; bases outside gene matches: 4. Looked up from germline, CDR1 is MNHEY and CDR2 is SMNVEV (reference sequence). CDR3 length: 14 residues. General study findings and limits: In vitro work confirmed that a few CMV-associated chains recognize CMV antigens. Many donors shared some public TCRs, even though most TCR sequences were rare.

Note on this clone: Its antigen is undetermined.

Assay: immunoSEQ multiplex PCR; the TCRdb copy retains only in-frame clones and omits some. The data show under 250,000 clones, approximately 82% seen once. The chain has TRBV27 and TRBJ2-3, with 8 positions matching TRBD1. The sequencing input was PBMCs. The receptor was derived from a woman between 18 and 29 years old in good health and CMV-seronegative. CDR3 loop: CASLRQGSTDTQYF. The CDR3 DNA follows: TGTGCCAGCCTTAGACAGGGGAGCACAGATACGCAGTATTTT.